One and the same sample provided the 2 T cell receptor beta chains below, sequenced in a study of regulatory T cells in long-lasting Graves disease. Documented time point: newly diagnosed GD, antithyroid drugs for less than 3 months. Generation of the TCR library employed RNA extracted from PBMCs. For TCR beta, libraries came from iRepertoire HTBI primers and Arm-PCR of CDR3 regions. TCRdb called the multiplex PCR reads again in MiXCR, with one record for every CDR3 protein. The sample lists approximately 540,000 distinct CDR3 sequences; 12% were seen once. The data also belong to a second study, concerning T cells in Graves' hyperthyroidism and ophthalmopathy.

The source was peripheral blood mononuclear cells (PBMCs), collected at new diagnosis, from a patient treated with antithyroid drugs. These receptors were collected from a woman aged 25 to 39 with Graves disease.

This clonotype was observed many times. The V call is TRBV6-2 or TRBV6-3, the J call TRBJ2-1; maybe TRBD2 (6 bases). The CDR3 covers 17 residues. Germline-derived CDR1 and CDR2 are MNHEY and SVGEGT. Trimming took off 0 bases at V and 1 base at J, with 13 bases between the two ends. The CDR3 bases are TGTGCCAGCAGTTACTCGTGGGGAGGCATGTCCTACAATGAGCAGTTCTTC. It codes for CASSYSWGGMSYNEQFF.

This clonotype was seen repeatedly, ten times or more. The chain couples TRBV19 to TRBJ2-5; 7 nucleotides line up with TRBD2. There are 14 residues in the CDR3. V lost 9 bases and J lost 1; bases outside the gene matches: 8. CDR1 and CDR2 from the germline V gene are LNHDA and SQIVND (reference sequence). The CDR3 loop is CASHKGGGQETQYF. The CDR3 DNA reads TGTGCCAGCCACAAGGGCGGGGGCCAAGAGACCCAGTACTTC.